This record concerns one T cell receptor (beta chain) sequence. Its target is unknown. This entry is derived from a study of cytomegalovirus exposure and HLA in healthy donors. While unrecorded immune exposures were likely, the donors were nominally healthy when sampled. The PCR contained 60 Vbeta and 13 Jbeta primers. Here immunoSEQ multiplex PCR was the method, and the copy in TCRdb shows in-frame clones only, minus some. Among some 200,000 clones listed, around 89% were seen once. General study results and limits: In the analysis, some V segments, TRBV6-2 and TRBV6-3 included, were excluded as indistinguishable.

The CDR3 is 15 residues long. Germline V gives CDR1 SGHDT, CDR2 YYEEEE. The receptor was derived from a woman younger than 30 in good health and CMV-seronegative. The chain is built from TRBV5-6 and TRBJ2-5; tentatively, D is TRBD1 (6 bases). The J call may not be correct, given that the DNA end is closer to TRBJ2-7. The sequenced material came from PBMCs. CDR3 DNA sequence: TGTGCCAGCAGCCATGGGACACCCCTCTCCTACGAGCAGTACTTC. It translates to CASSHGTPLSYEQYF.